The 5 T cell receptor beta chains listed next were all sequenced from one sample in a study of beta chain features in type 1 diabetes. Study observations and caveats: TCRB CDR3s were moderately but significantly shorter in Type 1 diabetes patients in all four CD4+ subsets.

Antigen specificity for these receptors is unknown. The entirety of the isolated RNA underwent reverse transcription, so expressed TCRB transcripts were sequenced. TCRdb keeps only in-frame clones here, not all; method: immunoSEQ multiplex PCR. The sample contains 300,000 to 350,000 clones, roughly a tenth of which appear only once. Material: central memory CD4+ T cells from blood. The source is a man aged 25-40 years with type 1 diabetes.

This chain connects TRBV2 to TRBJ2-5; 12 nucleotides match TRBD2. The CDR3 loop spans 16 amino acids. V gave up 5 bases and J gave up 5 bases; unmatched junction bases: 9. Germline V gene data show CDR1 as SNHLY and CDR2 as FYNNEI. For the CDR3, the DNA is TGTGCCAGCAGTACTGGACTAGCGGGGTCCGGGGAGACCCAGTACTTC. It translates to CASSTGLAGSGETQYF. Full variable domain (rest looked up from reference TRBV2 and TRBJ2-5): EPEVTQTPSHQVTQMGQEVILRCVPISNHLYFYWYRQILGQKVEFLVSFYNNEISEKSEIFDDQFSVERPDGSNFTLKIRSTKLEDSAMYFCASSTGLAGSGETQYFGPGTRLLVL.

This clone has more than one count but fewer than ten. CDR3 in amino acids: CASSQDLSDLNEKLFF. The CDR3 DNA reads as TGCGCCAGCAGCCAAGATCTGAGCGATCTTAATGAAAAACTGTTTTTT. The rearrangement uses TRBV4-3 and TRBJ1-4; D gene ambiguous. V was clipped by 0 bases and J by 4 bases, with 12 bases between them. Germline CDR1 LGHNA, CDR2 YSLEER. The CDR3 has 16 amino acids.

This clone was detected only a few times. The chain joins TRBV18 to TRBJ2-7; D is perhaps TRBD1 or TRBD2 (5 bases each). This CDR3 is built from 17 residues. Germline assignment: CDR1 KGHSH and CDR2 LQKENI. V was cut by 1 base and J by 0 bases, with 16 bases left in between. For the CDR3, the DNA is TGTGCCAGCTCACCACAGGTCGGGGCAGGGACCTCCTACGAGCAGTACTTC. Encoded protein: CASSPQVGAGTSYEQYF.

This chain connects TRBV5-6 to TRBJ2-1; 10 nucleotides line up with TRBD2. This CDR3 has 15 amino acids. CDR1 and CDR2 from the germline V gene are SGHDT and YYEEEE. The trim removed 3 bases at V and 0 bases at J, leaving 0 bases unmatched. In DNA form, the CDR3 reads TGTGCCAGCAGCTCTAGCGGGAGCTCCTACAATGAGCAGTTCTTC. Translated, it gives CASSSSGSSYNEQFF.

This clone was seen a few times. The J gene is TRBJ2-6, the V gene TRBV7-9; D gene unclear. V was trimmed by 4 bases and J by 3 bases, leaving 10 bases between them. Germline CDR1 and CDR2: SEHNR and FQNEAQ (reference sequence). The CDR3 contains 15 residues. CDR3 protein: CASSSGLFGANVLTF. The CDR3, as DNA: TGTGCCAGCAGCTCCGGCTTATTTGGGGCCAACGTCCTGACTTTC.